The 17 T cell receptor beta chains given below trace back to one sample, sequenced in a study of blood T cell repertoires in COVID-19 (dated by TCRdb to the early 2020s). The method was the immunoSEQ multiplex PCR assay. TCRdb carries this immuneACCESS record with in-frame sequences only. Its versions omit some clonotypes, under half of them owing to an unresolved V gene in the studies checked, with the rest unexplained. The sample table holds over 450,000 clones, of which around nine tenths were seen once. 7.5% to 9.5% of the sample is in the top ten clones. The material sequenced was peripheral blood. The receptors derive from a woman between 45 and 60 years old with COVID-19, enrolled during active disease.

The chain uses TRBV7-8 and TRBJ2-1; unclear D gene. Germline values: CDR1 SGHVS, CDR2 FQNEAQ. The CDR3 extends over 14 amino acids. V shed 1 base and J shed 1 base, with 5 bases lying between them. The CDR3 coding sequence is TGTGCCAGCAGCTTAGTAGTTTCCTACAATGAGCAGTTCTTC. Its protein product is CASSLVVSYNEQFF.

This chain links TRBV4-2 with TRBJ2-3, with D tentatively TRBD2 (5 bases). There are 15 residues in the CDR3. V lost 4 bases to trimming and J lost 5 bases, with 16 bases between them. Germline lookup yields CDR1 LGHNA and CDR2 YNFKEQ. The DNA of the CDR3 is TGTGCCAGCAGCCGACGAGGGTTTGCGGAAGATACGCAGTATTTT. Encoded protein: CASSRRGFAEDTQYF.

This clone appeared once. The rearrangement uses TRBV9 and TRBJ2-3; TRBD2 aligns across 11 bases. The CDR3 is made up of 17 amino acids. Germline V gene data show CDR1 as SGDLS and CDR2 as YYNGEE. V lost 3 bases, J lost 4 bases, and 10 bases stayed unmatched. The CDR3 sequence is CASSDPGGLAAADTQYF. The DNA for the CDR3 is TGTGCCAGCAGCGATCCGGGGGGACTAGCGGCAGCAGATACGCAGTATTTT.

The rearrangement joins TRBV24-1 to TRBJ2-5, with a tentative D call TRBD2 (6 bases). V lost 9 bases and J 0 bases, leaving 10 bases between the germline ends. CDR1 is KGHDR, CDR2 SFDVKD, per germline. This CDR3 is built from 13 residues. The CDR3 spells CATGGENQETQYF. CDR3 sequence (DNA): TGTGCCACCGGAGGGGAGAACCAAGAGACCCAGTACTTC.

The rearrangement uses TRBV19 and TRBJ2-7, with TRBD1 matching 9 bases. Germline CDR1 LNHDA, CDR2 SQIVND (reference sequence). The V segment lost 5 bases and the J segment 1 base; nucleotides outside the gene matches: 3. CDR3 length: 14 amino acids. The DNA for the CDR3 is TGTGCCAGTAGTTTGACAGGGGGATCCTACGAGCAGTACTTC. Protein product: CASSLTGGSYEQYF.

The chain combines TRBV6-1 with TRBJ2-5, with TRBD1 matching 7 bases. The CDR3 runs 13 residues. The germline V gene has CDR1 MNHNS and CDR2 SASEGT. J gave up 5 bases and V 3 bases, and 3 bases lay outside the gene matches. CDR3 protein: CASSDQGQETQYF. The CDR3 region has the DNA TGTGCCAGCAGTGACCAGGGACAGGAGACCCAGTACTTC.

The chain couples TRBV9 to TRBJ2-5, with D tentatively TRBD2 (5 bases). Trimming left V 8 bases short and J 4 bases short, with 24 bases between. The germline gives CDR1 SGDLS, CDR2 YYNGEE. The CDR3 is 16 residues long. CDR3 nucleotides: TGTGCCAGACTTGCTCCCCGGACTTTGGCGGGAGAGACCCAGTACTTC. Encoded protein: CARLAPRTLAGETQYF.

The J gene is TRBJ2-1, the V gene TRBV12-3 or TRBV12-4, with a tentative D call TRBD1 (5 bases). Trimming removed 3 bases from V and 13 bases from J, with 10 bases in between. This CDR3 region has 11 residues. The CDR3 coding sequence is TGTGCCAGCAGTTTCCAAGGGGCCCAGTTCTTC. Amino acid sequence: CASSFQGAQFF.

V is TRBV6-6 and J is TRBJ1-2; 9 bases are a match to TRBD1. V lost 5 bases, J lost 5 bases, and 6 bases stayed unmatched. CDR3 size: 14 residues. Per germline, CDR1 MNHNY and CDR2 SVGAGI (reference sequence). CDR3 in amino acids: CASSHDRGEYGYTF. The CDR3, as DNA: TGTGCCAGCAGTCACGACAGGGGGGAGTATGGCTACACCTTC.

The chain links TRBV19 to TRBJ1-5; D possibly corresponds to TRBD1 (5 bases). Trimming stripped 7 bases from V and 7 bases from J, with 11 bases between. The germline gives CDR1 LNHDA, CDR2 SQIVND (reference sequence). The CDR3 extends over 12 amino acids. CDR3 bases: TGTGCCAGTACTCCAGGGCCACAGCCCCAGCATTTT. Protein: CASTPGPQPQHF.

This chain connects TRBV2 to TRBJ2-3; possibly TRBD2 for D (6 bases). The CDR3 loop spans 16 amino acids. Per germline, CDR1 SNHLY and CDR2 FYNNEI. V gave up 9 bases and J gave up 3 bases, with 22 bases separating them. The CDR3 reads CASGGLGGGFTDTQYF. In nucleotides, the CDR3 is TGTGCCAGTGGGGGTTTGGGTGGGGGGTTTACAGATACGCAGTATTTT. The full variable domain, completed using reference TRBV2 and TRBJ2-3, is EPEVTQTPSHQVTQMGQEVILRCVPISNHLYFYWYRQILGQKVEFLVSFYNNEISEKSEIFDDQFSVERPDGSNFTLKIRSTKLEDSAMYFCASGGLGGGFTDTQYFGPGTRLTVL.

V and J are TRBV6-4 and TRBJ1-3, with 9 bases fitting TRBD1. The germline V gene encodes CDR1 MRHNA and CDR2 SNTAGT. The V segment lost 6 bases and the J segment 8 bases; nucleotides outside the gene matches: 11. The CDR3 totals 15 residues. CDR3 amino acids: CASRAGTGRRHTIYF. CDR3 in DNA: TGTGCCAGCAGAGCCGGGACAGGGAGGCGGCACACCATATATTTT.

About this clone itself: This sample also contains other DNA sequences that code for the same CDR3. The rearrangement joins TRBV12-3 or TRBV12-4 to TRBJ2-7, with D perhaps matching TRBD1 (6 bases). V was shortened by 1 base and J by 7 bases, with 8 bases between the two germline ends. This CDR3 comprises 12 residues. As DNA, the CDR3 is TGTGCCAGCAGTTTAGGAAGGGGGGAGCAGTACTTC. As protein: CASSLGRGEQYF.

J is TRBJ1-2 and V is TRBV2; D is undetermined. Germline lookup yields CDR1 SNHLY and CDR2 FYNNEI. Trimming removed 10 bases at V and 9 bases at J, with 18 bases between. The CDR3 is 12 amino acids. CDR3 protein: CANREPPSRYTF. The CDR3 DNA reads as TGTGCCAACCGGGAACCCCCATCCCGCTACACCTTC. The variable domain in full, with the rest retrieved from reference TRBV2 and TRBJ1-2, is EPEVTQTPSHQVTQMGQEVILRCVPISNHLYFYWYRQILGQKVEFLVSFYNNEISEKSEIFDDQFSVERPDGSNFTLKIRSTKLEDSAMYFCANREPPSRYTFGSGTRLTVV.

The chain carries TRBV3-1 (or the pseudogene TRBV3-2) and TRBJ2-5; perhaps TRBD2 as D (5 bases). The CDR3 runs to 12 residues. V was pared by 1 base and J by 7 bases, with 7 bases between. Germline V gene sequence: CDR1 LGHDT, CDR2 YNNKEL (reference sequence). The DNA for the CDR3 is TGTGCCAGCAGCCAAGGGGAGAGGACCCAGTACTTC. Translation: CASSQGERTQYF.

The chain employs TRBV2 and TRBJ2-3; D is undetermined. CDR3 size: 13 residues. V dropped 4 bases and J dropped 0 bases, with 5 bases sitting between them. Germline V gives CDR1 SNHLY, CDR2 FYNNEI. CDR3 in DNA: TGTGCCAGCAGTGTCTCGAGCACAGATACGCAGTATTTT. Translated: CASSVSSTDTQYF.

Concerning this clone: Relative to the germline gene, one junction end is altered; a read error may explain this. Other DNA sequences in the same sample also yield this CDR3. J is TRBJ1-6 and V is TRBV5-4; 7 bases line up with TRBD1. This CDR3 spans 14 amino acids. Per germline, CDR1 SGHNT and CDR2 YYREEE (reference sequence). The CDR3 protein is CASSSTGQNSPLHF. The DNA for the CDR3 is TGTGCCAGCAGCTCGACAGGGCAGAATTCGCCCCTCCACTTT.